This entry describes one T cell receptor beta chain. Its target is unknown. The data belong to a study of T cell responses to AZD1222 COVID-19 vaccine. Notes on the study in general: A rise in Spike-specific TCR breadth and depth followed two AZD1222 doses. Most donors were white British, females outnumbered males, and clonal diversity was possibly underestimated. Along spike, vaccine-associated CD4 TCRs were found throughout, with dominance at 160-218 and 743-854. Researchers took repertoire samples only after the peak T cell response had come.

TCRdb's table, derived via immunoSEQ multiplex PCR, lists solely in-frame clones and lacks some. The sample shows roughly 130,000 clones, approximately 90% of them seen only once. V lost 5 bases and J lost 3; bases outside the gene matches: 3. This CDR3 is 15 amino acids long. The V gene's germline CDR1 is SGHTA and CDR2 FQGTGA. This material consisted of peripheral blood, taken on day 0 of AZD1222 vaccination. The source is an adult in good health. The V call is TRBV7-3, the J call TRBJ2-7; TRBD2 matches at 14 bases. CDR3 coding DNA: TGTGCCAGCAGCCCGGGGACTAGCGGGAGCTACGAGCAGTACTTC. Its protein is CASSPGTSGSYEQYF.